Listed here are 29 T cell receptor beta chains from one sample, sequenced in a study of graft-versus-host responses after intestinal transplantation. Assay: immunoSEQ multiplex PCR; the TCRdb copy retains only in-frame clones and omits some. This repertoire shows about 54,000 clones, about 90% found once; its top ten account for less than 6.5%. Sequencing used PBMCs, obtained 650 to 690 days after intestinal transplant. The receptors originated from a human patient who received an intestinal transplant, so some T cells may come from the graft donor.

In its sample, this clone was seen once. In DNA, the CDR3 is TGTGCCAGCCGGTATGACAGTCGGACCGGGGAGCTGTTTTTT. This codes for CASRYDSRTGELFF. The V call is TRBV2, the J call TRBJ2-2; a possible D gene is TRBD1 (5 bases). The CDR3 contains 14 residues. The V gene's germline CDR1 is SNHLY and CDR2 FYNNEI. V was clipped by 8 bases and J by 5 bases, with 15 bases between them.

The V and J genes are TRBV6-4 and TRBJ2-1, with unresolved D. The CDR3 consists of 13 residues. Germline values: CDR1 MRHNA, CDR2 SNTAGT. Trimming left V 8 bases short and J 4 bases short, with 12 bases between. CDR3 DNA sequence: TGTGCCAGCGCCCGACTGCCTTACAATGAGCAGTTCTTC. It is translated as CASARLPYNEQFF.

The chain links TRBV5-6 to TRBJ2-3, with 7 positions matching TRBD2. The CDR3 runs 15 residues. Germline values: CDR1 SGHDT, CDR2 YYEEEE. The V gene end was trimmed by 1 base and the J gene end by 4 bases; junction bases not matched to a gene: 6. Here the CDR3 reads CASSLSGGYADTQYF. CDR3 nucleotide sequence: TGTGCCAGCAGCTTGTCCGGGGGGTATGCAGATACGCAGTATTTT.

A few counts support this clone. The CDR3 coding sequence is TGTGCCAGTAGTAAACAGCCCCTTTCGGGAACCCAGTACTTC. It is translated as CASSKQPLSGTQYF. This chain links TRBV19 with TRBJ2-5; tentatively, D is TRBD2 (5 bases). CDR1 LNHDA and CDR2 SQIVND come from the germline V gene (reference sequence). With 4 bases removed from V and 8 bases from J, the gap between germline ends came to 17 bases. This CDR3 is 14 amino acids long.

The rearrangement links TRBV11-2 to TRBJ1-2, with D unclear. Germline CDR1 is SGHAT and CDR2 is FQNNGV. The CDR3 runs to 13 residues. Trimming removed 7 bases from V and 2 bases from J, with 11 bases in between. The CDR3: CASIEGKNYGYTF. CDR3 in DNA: TGTGCCAGCATTGAAGGGAAAAACTATGGCTACACCTTC.

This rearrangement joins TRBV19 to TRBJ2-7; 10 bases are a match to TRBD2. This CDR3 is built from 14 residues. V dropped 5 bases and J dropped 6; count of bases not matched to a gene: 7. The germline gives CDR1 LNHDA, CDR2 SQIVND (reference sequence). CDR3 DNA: TGTGCCAGTAGTCCGGGACTAGCGCAGGGCGAGCAGTACTTC. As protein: CASSPGLAQGEQYF. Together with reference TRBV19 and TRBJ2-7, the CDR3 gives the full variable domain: DGGITQSPKYLFRKEGQNVTLSCEQNLNHDAMYWYRQDPGQGLRLIYYSQIVNDFQKGDIAEGYSVSREKKESFPLTVTSAQKNPTAFYLCASSPGLAQGEQYFGPGTRLTVT.

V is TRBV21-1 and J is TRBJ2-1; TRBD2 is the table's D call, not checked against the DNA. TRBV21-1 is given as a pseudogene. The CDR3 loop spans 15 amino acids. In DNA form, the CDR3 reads TGTGCCAGCAGCAAAGGCCCAGGCGGGGGGGCCCCGAGGTTCTTC. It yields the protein CASSKGPGGGAPRFF.

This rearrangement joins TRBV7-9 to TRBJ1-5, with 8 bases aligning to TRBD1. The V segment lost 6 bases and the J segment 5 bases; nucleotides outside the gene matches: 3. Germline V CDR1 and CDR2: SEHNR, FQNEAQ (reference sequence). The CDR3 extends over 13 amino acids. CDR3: CASSAGGYQPQHF. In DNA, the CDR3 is TGTGCCAGCAGTGCAGGGGGCTATCAGCCCCAGCATTTT.

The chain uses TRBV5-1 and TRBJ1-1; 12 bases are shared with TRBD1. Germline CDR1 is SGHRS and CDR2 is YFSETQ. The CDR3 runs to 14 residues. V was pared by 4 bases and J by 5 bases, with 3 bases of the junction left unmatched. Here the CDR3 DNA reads TGCGCCAGCAGCGGGGGACAGGGGGCAACTGAAGCTTTCTTT. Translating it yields CASSGGQGATEAFF.

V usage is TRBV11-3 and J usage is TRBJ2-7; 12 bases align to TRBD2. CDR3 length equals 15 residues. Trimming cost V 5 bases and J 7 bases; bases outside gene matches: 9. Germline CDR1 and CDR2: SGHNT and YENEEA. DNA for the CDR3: TGTGCCAGCAGCCCCTCTAGCGGGGGGGCCCGGGAGCAGTACTTC. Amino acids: CASSPSSGGAREQYF.

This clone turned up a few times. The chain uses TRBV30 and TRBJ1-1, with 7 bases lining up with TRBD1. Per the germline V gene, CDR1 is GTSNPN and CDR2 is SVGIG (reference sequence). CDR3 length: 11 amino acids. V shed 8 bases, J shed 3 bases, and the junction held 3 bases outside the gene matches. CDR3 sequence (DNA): TGTGCCGGACAGGAGTACACTGAAGCTTTCTTT. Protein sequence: CAGQEYTEAFF.

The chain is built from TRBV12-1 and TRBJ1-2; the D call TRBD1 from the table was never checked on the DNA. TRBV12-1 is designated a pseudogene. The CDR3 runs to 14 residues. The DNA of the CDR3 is TGTGCCAGCAGCTTTCGCCGGACAGGGGATGGCTACACCTTC. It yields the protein CASSFRRTGDGYTF.

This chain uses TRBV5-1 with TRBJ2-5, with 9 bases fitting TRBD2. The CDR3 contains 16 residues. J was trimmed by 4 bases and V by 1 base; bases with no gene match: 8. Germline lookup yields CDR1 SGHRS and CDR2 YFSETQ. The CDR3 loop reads CASSLSGSGGPETQYF. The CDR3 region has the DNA TGCGCCAGCAGCTTGTCCGGTAGCGGGGGTCCAGAGACCCAGTACTTC.

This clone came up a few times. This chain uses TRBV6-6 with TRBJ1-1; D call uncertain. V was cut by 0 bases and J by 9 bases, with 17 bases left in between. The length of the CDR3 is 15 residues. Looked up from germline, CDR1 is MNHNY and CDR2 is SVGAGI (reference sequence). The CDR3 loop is CASSYSSGMGLKAFF. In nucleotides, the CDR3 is TGTGCCAGCAGTTACTCTTCGGGGATGGGTCTTAAAGCTTTCTTT.

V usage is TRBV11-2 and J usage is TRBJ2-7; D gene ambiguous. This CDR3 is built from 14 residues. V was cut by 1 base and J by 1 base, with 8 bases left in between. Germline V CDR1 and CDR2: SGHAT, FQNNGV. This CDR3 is CASSLGWRSYEQYF. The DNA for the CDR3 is TGTGCCAGCAGCTTAGGTTGGCGGTCCTACGAGCAGTACTTC.

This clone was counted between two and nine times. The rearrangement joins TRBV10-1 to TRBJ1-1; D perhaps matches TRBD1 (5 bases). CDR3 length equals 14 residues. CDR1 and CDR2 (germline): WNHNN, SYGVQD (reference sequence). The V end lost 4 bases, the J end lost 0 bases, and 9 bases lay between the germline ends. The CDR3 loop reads CASSAGALNTEAFF. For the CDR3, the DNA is TGCGCCAGCAGTGCCGGGGCTCTGAACACTGAAGCTTTCTTT.

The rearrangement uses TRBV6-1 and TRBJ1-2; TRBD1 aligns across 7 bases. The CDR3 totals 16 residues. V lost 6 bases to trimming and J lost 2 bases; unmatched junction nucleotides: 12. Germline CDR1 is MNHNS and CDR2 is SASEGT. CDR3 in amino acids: CASSETGADQNYGYTF. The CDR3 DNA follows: TGTGCCAGCAGCGAAACAGGGGCCGATCAAAACTATGGCTACACCTTC.

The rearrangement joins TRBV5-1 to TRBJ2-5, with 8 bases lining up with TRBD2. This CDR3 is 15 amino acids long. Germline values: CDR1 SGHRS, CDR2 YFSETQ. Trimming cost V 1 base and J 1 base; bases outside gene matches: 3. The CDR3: CASSLRAGAQETQYF. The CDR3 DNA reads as TGCGCCAGCAGCTTGCGAGCGGGGGCCCAAGAGACCCAGTACTTC. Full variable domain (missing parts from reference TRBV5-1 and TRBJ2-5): KAGVTQTPRYLIKTRGQQVTLSCSPISGHRSVSWYQQTPGQGLQFLFEYFSETQRNKGNFPGRFSGRQFSNSRSEMNVSTLELGDSALYLCASSLRAGAQETQYFGPGTRLLVL.

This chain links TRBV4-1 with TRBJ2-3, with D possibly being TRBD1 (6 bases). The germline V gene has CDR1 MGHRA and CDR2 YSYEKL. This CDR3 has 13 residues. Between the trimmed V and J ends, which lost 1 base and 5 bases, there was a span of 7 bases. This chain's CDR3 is CASSQAGVDTQYF. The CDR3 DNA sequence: TGCGCCAGCAGCCAAGCAGGGGTAGATACGCAGTATTTT.

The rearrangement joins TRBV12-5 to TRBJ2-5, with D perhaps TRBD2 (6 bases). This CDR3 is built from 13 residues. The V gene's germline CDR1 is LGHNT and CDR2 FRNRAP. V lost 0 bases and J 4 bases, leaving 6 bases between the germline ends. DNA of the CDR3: TGTGCTAGTGGTTTGGTGGGAGGAGAGACCCAGTACTTC. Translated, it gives CASGLVGGETQYF.

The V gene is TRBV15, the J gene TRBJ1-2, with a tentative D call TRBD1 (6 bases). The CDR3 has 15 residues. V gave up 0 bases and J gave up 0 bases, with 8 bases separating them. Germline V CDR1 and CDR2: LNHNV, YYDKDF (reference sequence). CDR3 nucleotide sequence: TGTGCCACCAGCAGAGATCGACAGGCTAACTATGGCTACACCTTC. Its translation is CATSRDRQANYGYTF.

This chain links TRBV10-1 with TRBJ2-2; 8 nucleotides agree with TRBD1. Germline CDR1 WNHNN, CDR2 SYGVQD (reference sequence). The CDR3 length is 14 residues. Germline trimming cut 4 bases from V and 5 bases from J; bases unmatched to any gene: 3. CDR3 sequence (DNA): TGCGCCAGCAGTGGGACAGGGACTACCGGGGAGCTGTTTTTT. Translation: CASSGTGTTGELFF.

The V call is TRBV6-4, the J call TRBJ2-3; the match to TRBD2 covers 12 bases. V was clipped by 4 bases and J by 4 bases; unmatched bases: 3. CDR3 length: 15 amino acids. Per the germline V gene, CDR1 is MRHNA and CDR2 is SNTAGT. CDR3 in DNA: TGTGCCAGCAGTGCCGCTAGCGGGGGGGCAGATACGCAGTATTTT. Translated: CASSAASGGADTQYF.

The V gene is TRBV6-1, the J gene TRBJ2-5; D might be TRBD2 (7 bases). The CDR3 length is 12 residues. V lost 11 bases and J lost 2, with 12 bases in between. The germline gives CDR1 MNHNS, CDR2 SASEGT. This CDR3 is CAGGATQETQYF. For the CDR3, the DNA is TGTGCCGGGGGGGCAACTCAAGAGACCCAGTACTTC.

The CDR3 DNA follows: TGCGCCAGCAGCCCATCAGCCGGGACTTCGCGCTCTGGGGCCAACGTCCTGACTTTC. The encoded protein is CASSPSAGTSRSGANVLTF. The chain joins TRBV5-1 to TRBJ2-6, with D possibly TRBD2 on 6 matching bases. This CDR3 is 19 amino acids long. Trimming left V 4 bases short and J 0 bases short, with 20 bases between. From germline, CDR1 is SGHRS and CDR2 YFSETQ.

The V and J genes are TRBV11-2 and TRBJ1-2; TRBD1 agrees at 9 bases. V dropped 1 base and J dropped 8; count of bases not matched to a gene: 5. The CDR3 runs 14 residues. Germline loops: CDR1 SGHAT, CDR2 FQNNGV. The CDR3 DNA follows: TGTGCCAGCAGCTTAGCGGGACAGGGTTTCGGCTACACCTTC. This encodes CASSLAGQGFGYTF.

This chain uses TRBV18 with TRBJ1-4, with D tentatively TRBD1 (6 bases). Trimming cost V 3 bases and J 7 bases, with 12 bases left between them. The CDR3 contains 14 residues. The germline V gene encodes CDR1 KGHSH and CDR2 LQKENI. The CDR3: CASSPQGKGEKLFF. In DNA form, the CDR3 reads TGTGCCAGCTCACCCCAGGGGAAAGGTGAAAAACTGTTTTTT.

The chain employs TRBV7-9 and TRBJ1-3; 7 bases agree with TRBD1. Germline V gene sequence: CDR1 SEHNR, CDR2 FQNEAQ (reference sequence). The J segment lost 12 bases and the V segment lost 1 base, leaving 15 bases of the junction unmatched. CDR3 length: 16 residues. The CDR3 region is CASSLGDSLNPIYIYF. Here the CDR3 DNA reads TGTGCCAGCAGCTTAGGGGACAGTCTTAATCCCATCTACATATATTTT.

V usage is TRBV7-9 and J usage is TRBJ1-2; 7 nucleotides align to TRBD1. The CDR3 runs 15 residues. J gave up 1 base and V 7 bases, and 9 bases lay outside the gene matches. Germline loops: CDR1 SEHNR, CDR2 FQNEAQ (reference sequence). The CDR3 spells CASTDQQGHNYGYTF. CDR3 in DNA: TGTGCCAGCACCGACCAACAGGGGCATAACTATGGCTACACCTTC.